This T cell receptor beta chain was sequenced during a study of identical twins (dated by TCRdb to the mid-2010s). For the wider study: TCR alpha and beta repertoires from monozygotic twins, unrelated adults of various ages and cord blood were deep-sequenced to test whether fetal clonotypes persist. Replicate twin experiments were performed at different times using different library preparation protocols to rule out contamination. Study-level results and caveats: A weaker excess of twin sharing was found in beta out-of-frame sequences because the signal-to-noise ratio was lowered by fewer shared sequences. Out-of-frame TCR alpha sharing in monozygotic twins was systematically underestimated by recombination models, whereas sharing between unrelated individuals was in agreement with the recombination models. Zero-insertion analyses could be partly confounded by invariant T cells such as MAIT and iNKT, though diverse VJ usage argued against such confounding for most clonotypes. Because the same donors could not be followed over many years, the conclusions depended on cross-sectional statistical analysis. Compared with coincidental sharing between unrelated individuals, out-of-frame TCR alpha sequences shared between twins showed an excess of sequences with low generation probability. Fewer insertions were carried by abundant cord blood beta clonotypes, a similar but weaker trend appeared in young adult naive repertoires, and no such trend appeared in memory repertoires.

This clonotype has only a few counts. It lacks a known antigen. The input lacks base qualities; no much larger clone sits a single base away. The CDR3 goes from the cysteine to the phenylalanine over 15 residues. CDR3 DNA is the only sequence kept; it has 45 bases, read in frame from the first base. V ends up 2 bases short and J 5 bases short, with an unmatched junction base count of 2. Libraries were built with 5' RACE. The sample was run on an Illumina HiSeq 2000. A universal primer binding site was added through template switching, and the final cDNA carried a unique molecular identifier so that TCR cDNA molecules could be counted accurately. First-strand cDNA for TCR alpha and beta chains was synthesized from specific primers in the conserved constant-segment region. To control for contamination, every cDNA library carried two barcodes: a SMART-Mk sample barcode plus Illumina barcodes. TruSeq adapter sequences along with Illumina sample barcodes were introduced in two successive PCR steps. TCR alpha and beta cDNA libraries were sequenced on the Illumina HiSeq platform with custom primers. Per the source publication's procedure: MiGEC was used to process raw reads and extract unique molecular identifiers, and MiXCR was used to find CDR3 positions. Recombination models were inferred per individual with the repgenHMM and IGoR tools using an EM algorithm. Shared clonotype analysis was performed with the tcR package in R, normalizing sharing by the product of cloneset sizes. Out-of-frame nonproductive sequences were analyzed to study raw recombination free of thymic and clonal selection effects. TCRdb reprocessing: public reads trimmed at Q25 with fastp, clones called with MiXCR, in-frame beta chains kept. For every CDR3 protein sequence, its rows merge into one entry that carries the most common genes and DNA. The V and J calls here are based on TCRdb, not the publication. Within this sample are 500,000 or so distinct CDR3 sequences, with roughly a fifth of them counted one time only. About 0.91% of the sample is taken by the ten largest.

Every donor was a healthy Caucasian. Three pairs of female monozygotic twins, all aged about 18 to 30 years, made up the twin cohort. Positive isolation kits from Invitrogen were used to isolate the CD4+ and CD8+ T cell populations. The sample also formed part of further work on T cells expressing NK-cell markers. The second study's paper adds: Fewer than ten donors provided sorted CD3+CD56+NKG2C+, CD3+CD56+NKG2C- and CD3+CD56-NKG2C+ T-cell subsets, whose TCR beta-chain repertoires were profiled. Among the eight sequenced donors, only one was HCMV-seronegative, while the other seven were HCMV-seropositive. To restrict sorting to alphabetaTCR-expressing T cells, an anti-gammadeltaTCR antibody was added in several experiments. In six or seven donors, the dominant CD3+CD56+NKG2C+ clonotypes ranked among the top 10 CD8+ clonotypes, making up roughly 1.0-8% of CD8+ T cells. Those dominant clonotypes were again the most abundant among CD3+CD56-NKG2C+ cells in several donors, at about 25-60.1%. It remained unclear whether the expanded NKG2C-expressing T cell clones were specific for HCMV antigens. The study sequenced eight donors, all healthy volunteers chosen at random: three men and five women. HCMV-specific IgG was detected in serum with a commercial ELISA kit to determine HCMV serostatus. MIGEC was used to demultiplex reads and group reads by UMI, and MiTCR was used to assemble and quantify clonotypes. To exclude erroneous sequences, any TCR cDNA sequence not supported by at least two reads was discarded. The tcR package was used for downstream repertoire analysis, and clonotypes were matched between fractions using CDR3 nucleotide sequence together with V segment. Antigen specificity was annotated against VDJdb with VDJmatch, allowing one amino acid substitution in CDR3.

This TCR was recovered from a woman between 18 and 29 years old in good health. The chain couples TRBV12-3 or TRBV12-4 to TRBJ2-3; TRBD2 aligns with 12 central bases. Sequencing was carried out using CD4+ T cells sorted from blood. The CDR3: CASSLLAGGGDTQYF. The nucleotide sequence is TGTGCCAGCAGTTTACTAGCGGGAGGGGGAGATACGCAGTATTTT.